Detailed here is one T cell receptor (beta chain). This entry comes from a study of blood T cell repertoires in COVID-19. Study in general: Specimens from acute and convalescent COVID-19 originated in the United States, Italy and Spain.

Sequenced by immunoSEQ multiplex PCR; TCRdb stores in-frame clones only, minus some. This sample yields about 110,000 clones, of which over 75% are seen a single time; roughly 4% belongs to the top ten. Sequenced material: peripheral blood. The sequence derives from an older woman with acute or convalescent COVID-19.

The CDR3 sequence is CASSLRRGRTVGGELFF. The CDR3 DNA reads TGTGCCAGCAGCCTCCGCAGGGGGCGGACAGTCGGCGGGGAGCTGTTTTTT. This chain joins TRBV7-2 and TRBJ2-2; 8 bases align to TRBD1. The germline gives CDR1 SGHTA, CDR2 FQGNSA. The V segment lost 5 bases and the J segment 7 bases; nucleotides outside the gene matches: 15. This CDR3 is 17 amino acids long.